A selection of T cell receptor beta chains follows, all from one sample in a study of blood T cell repertoires in COVID-19. This table comes from immunoSEQ multiplex PCR, and its TCRdb copy is limited to in-frame clones, with some not included. The sample records some 48,000 clones, around 90% being singletons. The specimen sequenced was peripheral blood. These receptors originate from a man aged 50-60 years with active COVID-19. The CDR3 runs from the conserved cysteine through the conserved F or W. The D gene is left open where the match is weak. Size values are once, few and many counts, or a class for expanded clones, and some rows have none.

d_call | j_call | clone_size | v_call | cdr3_aa | cdr3_nt
TRBD2 | TRBJ2-1 | once | TRBV7-2 | CASSRGSGMGSYNEQFF | TGTGCCAGCAGCCGGGGTAGCGGGATGGGGTCCTACAATGAGCAGTTCTTC
TRBD1 | TRBJ1-4 | - | TRBV29-1 | CSVEPGQGTEKLFF | TGCAGCGTGGAGCCGGGACAGGGAACTGAAAAACTGTTTTTT
TRBD1 | TRBJ1-5 | - | TRBV6-5 | CASSLGGQLNQPQHF | TGTGCCAGCAGTTTAGGGGGACAGCTCAATCAGCCCCAGCATTTT
TRBD1 | TRBJ1-2 | - | TRBV5-4 | CASFRTGDYGYTF | TGTGCCAGCTTCCGGACAGGGGATTATGGCTACACCTTC
- | TRBJ2-1 | - | TRBV29-1 | CSGSSYNEQFF | TGCAGCGGATCTAGCTACAATGAGCAGTTCTTC
- | TRBJ1-2 | - | TRBV19 | CASRTRGAFYGYTF | TGTGCCAGTAGGACCCGGGGTGCCTTCTATGGCTACACCTTC
- | TRBJ1-3 | - | TRBV6-5 | CASSYSGGQGNTIYF | TGTGCCAGCAGTTACTCAGGAGGACAGGGAAACACCATATATTTT
TRBD2 | TRBJ2-3 | - | TRBV18 | CASSPRVASGTADTQYF | TGTGCCAGCTCACCACGTGTCGCTAGCGGGACCGCAGATACGCAGTATTTT
TRBD2 | TRBJ2-6 | - | TRBV6-5 | CASRRTSSGANVLTF | TGTGCCAGCAGACGGACTAGCTCTGGGGCCAACGTCCTGACTTTC
TRBD1 | TRBJ1-1 | once | TRBV29-1 | CSVDFGTGVTEAFF | TGCAGCGTCGATTTCGGGACAGGGGTCACTGAAGCTTTCTTT
- | TRBJ2-5 | - | TRBV5-1 | CASSLAGLPGETQYF | TGCGCCAGCAGCTTGGCGGGACTCCCGGGAGAGACCCAGTACTTC
- | TRBJ2-2 | - | TRBV7-9 | CASSSDTGELFF | TGTGCCAGCAGCTCAGACACCGGGGAGCTGTTTTTT
- | TRBJ1-4 | - | TRBV12-5 | CASGRGNEKLFF | TGTGCTAGTGGGAGGGGGAATGAAAAACTGTTTTTT
- | TRBJ2-1 | - | TRBV2 | CALLPRSSYNEQFF | TGTGCCCTACTCCCGCGGAGCTCCTACAATGAGCAGTTCTTC
- | TRBJ2-7 | few | TRBV5-5 | CASSLALSYEQYF | TGTGCCAGCAGCTTGGCCTTATCCTACGAGCAGTACTTC
- | TRBJ2-3 | - | TRBV7-6 | CASSQGDTQYF | TGTGCCAGCAGCCAGGGAGATACGCAGTATTTT